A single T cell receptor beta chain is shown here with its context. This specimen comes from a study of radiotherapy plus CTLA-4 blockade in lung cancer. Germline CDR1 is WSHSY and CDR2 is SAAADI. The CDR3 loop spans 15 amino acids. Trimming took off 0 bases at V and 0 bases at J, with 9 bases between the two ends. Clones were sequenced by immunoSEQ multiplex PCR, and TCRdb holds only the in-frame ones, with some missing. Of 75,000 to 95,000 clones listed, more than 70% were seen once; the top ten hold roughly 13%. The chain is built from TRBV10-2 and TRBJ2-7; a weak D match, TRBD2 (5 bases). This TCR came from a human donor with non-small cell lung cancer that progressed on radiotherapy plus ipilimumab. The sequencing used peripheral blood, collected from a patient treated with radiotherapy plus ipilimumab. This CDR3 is CASSESKRISYEQYF. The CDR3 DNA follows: TGCGCCAGCAGTGAGTCTAAGCGGATCTCCTACGAGCAGTACTTC.